The 23 T cell receptor beta chains given below trace back to one sample, sequenced in a study of blood T cell repertoires in COVID-19 (dated by TCRdb to about 2020). The library was prepared using the immunoSEQ multiplex PCR assay. This is the immuneACCESS table as TCRdb keeps it, with only in-frame sequences that have V and J called. A part of the clones is gone; compared with another copy, unresolved V genes explain less than half, and the rest is unexplained. In this sample the table shows approximately 160,000 clones, 84% of which occur a single time. The ten largest clonotypes hold roughly 14% of the sample. Sequencing used peripheral blood. These receptors were collected from a man between 18 and 35 years old with active or convalescent COVID-19.

The V and J genes are TRBV19 and TRBJ1-1; maybe TRBD1 (5 bases). Germline-derived CDR1 and CDR2 are LNHDA and SQIVND (reference sequence). Trimming took 6 bases from V and 0 from J, leaving 14 bases between them. The CDR3 contains 15 residues. The CDR3 DNA follows: TGTGCCAGTAGGAAAGACAGAAGTATGAACACTGAAGCTTTCTTT. Protein: CASRKDRSMNTEAFF.

The rearrangement uses TRBV12-3 or TRBV12-4 and TRBJ1-1, with 9 bases matching TRBD1. The CDR3 sequence is 13 residues long. After removal of 6 bases from V and 4 bases from J, the junction contained 3 bases not matched to a gene. Here the CDR3 reads CASSSTGGTEAFF. The CDR3 nucleotides are TGTGCCAGCAGCTCGACAGGGGGCACTGAAGCTTTCTTT.

The V call is TRBV5-1, the J call TRBJ1-3; D gene ambiguous. The CDR3 sequence is 15 residues long. Trimming removed 0 bases at V and 0 bases at J, with 7 bases between. CDR1 is SGHRS, CDR2 YFSETQ, per germline. The CDR3, as DNA: TGCGCCAGCAGCTTGGCGGGAGTCTCTGGAAACACCATATATTTT. The encoded protein is CASSLAGVSGNTIYF.

V gene TRBV11-3 combines with J gene TRBJ2-7; maybe TRBD2 (6 bases). The CDR3 totals 15 residues. V lost 1 base, J lost 6 bases, and 16 bases lay in between. Germline CDR1 SGHNT, CDR2 YENEEA. The CDR3 DNA reads TGTGCCAGCAGCTTAGCAGGCGGGGAGTTGAGCGAGCAGTACTTC. This encodes CASSLAGGELSEQYF.

The V and J genes are TRBV2 and TRBJ1-6; 7 nucleotides align to TRBD1. The germline gives CDR1 SNHLY, CDR2 FYNNEI. The trim removed 6 bases at V and 5 bases at J, leaving 10 bases unmatched. The CDR3 runs to 16 residues. The CDR3 DNA sequence: TGTGCCAGCAGGGGACAGCTTTTTTCTGATAATTCACCCCTCCACTTT. Translation: CASRGQLFSDNSPLHF.

This chain connects TRBV5-1 to TRBJ2-7, with D possibly being TRBD2 (6 bases). The CDR3 covers 13 residues. CDR1 and CDR2 (germline): SGHRS, YFSETQ. V lost 4 bases, J lost 5 bases, and 13 bases lay in between. The CDR3 loop reads CASSPPGVNEQYF. The CDR3 DNA is TGCGCCAGCAGCCCGCCGGGGGTTAACGAGCAGTACTTC.

The chain recombines TRBV4-1 with TRBJ1-2; no firm D call. This CDR3 region has 15 residues. Trimming shortened V by 1 base and J by 5 bases, and 14 bases separated the two germline ends. Per germline, CDR1 MGHRA and CDR2 YSYEKL. The CDR3 loop is CASSQGGNLNYGYTF. CDR3 DNA: TGCGCCAGCAGCCAAGGAGGGAACCTTAATTATGGCTACACCTTC.

A few counts support this clone. The chain uses TRBV29-1 and TRBJ2-1; 7 positions agree with TRBD2. The length of the CDR3 is 14 residues. V trimming: 5 bases; J trimming: 0 bases; junction bases outside the gene matches: 4. Germline values: CDR1 SQVTM, CDR2 ANQGSEA. DNA of the CDR3: TGCAGCGTTCGAGCGGGAAGCTCCTACAATGAGCAGTTCTTC. Protein sequence: CSVRAGSSYNEQFF.

The chain recombines TRBV2 with TRBJ2-3; 9 bases line up with TRBD1. CDR1 and CDR2 (germline): SNHLY, FYNNEI. Trimming took 8 bases from V and 6 from J; bases not matched to a gene: 6. The CDR3 is 13 amino acids. CDR3 region: CASGTGLTDTQYF. The CDR3 region has the DNA TGTGCCAGCGGGACAGGGCTAACGGATACGCAGTATTTT.

This clone was detected once. CDR3 amino acids: CASSSQGVRSTEAFF. CDR3 nucleotides: TGTGCCAGCAGCTCGCAGGGGGTACGGTCTACTGAAGCTTTCTTT. The chain links TRBV5-4 to TRBJ1-1; TRBD1 agrees at 7 bases. The CDR3 consists of 15 residues. V was pared by 3 bases and J by 5 bases, with 10 bases of the junction left unmatched. CDR1 and CDR2 from the germline V gene are SGHNT and YYREEE (reference sequence).

For this clone: Distinct nucleotide sequences in the sample also encode this CDR3. The rearrangement links TRBV19 to TRBJ1-6; tentatively, D is TRBD1 (5 bases). V lost 5 bases, J lost 4 bases, and 12 bases lay in between. CDR1 and CDR2 (germline): LNHDA, SQIVND (reference sequence). CDR3 length: 15 amino acids. CDR3 sequence: CASSPGQPYNSPLHF. The CDR3 nucleotides read TGTGCCAGTAGTCCAGGACAACCGTATAATTCACCCCTCCACTTT.

The chain employs TRBV11-2 and TRBJ2-7; tentatively, D is TRBD2 (5 bases). Trimming removed 0 bases at V and 0 bases at J, with 6 bases between. The V gene's germline CDR1 is SGHAT and CDR2 FQNNGV. CDR3 length equals 14 residues. The CDR3 DNA follows: TGTGCCAGCAGCTTAGACGGGGACTCCTACGAGCAGTACTTC. It yields the protein CASSLDGDSYEQYF.

The V gene is TRBV5-6, the J gene TRBJ1-1, with 8 bases fitting TRBD1. The CDR3 runs 16 residues. The junction had 11 bases not matched to a gene; V was cut back by 2 bases and J by 5 bases. Looked up from germline, CDR1 is SGHDT and CDR2 is YYEEEE. In DNA form, the CDR3 reads TGTGCCAGCAGCTTCGGGACAGGCGGCGTCGGGACTGAAGCTTTCTTT. Encoded protein: CASSFGTGGVGTEAFF.

J is TRBJ1-3 and V is TRBV6-5; D is unclear. Germline lookup yields CDR1 MNHEY and CDR2 SVGAGI. The ends were cut back, 8 bases at V and 0 bases at J, with 14 bases in the middle. The CDR3 covers 15 residues. CDR3 in DNA: TGTGCCAGCCCACCCGACACGATCTCTGGAAACACCATATATTTT. Its protein is CASPPDTISGNTIYF.

The chain is built from TRBV6-5 and TRBJ2-7; 9 nucleotides align to TRBD2. The J segment lost 5 bases and the V segment lost 2 bases, leaving 10 bases of the junction unmatched. The CDR3 runs 16 residues. The germline V gene encodes CDR1 MNHEY and CDR2 SVGAGI. The CDR3 region has the DNA TGTGCCAGCAGTTACGGTCATAGCGGGAGTCCCCACGAGCAGTACTTC. Its protein product is CASSYGHSGSPHEQYF.

The V gene is TRBV7-6, the J gene TRBJ2-1; TRBD2 aligns across 9 bases. The CDR3 spans 17 residues. The junction had 17 bases not matched to a gene; V was cut back by 4 bases and J by 10 bases. Germline V gene lookup returns CDR1 SGHVS and CDR2 FNYEAQ. The CDR3, as DNA: TGTGCCAGCAGCTCAAAGCAGGGCGGGGGGGCCTTTAGCGAGCAGTTCTTC. Its protein product is CASSSKQGGGAFSEQFF.

The rearrangement uses TRBV19 and TRBJ1-5, with a tentative D call TRBD1 (6 bases). The CDR3 has 16 residues. Trimming removed 5 bases at V and 7 bases at J, with 21 bases between. Germline assignment: CDR1 LNHDA and CDR2 SQIVND (reference sequence). The CDR3 bases are TGTGCCAGTAGTGGCCCCGAGGCAGGGGTGAAGCAGCCCCAGCATTTT. Amino acid sequence: CASSGPEAGVKQPQHF.

This chain uses TRBV3-1 (or the pseudogene TRBV3-2) with TRBJ1-5, with 11 nucleotides matching TRBD1. With 0 bases clipped from V and 4 bases from J, the junction kept 5 bases outside the gene matches. The CDR3 has 17 amino acids. Germline V gene lookup returns CDR1 LGHDT and CDR2 YNNKEL (reference sequence). The CDR3, as DNA: TGTGCCAGCAGCCAAGAGATGGGGGACAGGGGGAATCAGCCCCAGCATTTT. Translation gives CASSQEMGDRGNQPQHF.

The chain is built from TRBV28 and TRBJ2-1, with D possibly TRBD2 on 5 matching bases. CDR3 length equals 15 residues. Trimming removed 3 bases at V and 4 bases at J, with 13 bases between. The V gene's germline CDR1 is MDHEN and CDR2 SYDVKM. The CDR3 sequence is CASSFEGPAYNEQFF. For the CDR3, the DNA is TGTGCCAGCAGTTTCGAGGGCCCCGCGTACAATGAGCAGTTCTTC.

The J gene is TRBJ2-6, the V gene TRBV6-6, with D unresolved. Trimming took off 2 bases at V and 0 bases at J, with 5 bases between the two ends. Germline values: CDR1 MNHNY, CDR2 SVGAGI (reference sequence). This CDR3 contains 15 residues. For the CDR3, the DNA is TGTGCCAGCAGTTACGAGCTCTCTGGGGCCAACGTCCTGACTTTC. Its translation is CASSYELSGANVLTF.

The chain uses TRBV6-6 and TRBJ2-7; TRBD2 matches 11 bases. Trimming took 4 bases from V and 1 from J; bases not matched to a gene: 6. The CDR3 loop spans 16 amino acids. Germline V lookup: CDR1 MNHNY, CDR2 SVGAGI (reference sequence). The chain's CDR3 is CASSSPTSGTSYEQYF. Written as DNA, the CDR3 is TGTGCCAGCAGTTCCCCGACTAGCGGGACATCCTACGAGCAGTACTTC.

The chain has TRBV15 and TRBJ2-3; D might be TRBD2 (6 bases). The CDR3 has 16 amino acids. Germline V gene lookup returns CDR1 LNHNV and CDR2 YYDKDF (reference sequence). With 3 bases removed from V and 2 bases from J, the gap between germline ends came to 15 bases. This CDR3 reads CATSRAGLPHTDTQYF. The CDR3 DNA follows: TGTGCCACCAGCAGGGCGGGATTGCCACACACAGATACGCAGTATTTT.

The chain recombines TRBV18 with TRBJ1-4; 10 bases are a match to TRBD1. This CDR3 is 16 amino acids long. Germline CDR1 KGHSH, CDR2 LQKENI. The junction had 8 bases not matched to a gene; V was cut back by 3 bases and J by 7 bases. The CDR3 loop reads CASSPQWDRGSEKLFF. As DNA, the CDR3 is TGTGCCAGCTCACCTCAATGGGACAGGGGAAGTGAAAAACTGTTTTTT.